This T cell receptor (beta chain) derives from a study of cytomegalovirus exposure and HLA in healthy donors. The PCR made use of 60 Vbeta and 13 Jbeta primers. This table comes from immunoSEQ multiplex PCR, and its TCRdb copy is limited to in-frame clones, with some not included. The listing records approximately 150,000 clones. Sequenced input: PBMCs. The clonotype comes from a woman between 50 and 59 years old in good health and CMV-seronegative.

CDR3 loop: CASSLRTGIEQYF. In nucleotides, the CDR3 is TGCGCCAGCAGCCTTCGGACAGGGATCGAGCAGTACTTC. V gene TRBV4-1 combines with J gene TRBJ2-7, with 8 positions matching TRBD1. After removal of 4 bases from V and 6 bases from J, the junction contained 5 bases not matched to a gene. The CDR3 loop spans 13 amino acids. Germline values: CDR1 MGHRA, CDR2 YSYEKL.